This T cell receptor beta chain was sequenced during a study of blood T cell repertoires in COVID-19. Study overall: The samples span acute and convalescent COVID-19 from the United States, Italy and Spain. T cells, B-cell-depleted T cells, or PBMCs provided the cDNA or gDNA that served as material.

This CDR3 has 16 amino acids. Germline lookup yields CDR1 SEHNR and CDR2 FQNEAQ (reference sequence). V was pared by 1 base and J by 3 bases, with 14 bases between. Original handling: Reference gene primer amplification gave nucleated cell count estimates. Profiling relied on immunoSEQ multiplex PCR, and the TCRdb table lists in-frame clones only, not all of them. From that table come the V and J calls and clone size; the DNA was used to work out D and trimming. The repertoire holds about 190,000 clones, with roughly 84% as singletons. The V call is TRBV7-9, the J call TRBJ2-3; unclear D gene. This clonotype was sampled from a woman in her 40s who had recovered from COVID-19. The sequenced material came from peripheral blood. Here the CDR3 DNA reads TGTGCCAGCAGCTTAGGGCAGGCAACGACAACAGATACGCAGTATTTT. Amino acids: CASSLGQATTTDTQYF.